These 30 T cell receptor beta chains originate from one sample sequenced in a study of OX40 agonist ivuxolimab in advanced cancers. The protocol was immunoSEQ multiplex PCR, while the TCRdb copy is restricted to in-frame clones and leaves out a portion. The data contain tens of thousands of clones, about nine tenths of them singletons. Sequenced material: CD4+ or CD8+ T cells sorted from blood, taken in a trial of the OX40 agonist ivuxolimab. The receptors were sampled from an adult with an advanced solid tumor such as melanoma, head and neck, liver or kidney cancer.

The CDR3 DNA reads TGTGCCAGCAGCGATTCCGGGACAGGGGGCTGGCGGGGGTACAATGAGCAGTTCTTC. It encodes CASSDSGTGGWRGYNEQFF. This rearrangement joins TRBV7-2 to TRBJ2-1; TRBD1 matches 12 bases. Germline V gene lookup returns CDR1 SGHTA and CDR2 FQGNSA. Trimming cost V 5 bases and J 4 bases; bases outside gene matches: 15. This CDR3 has 19 amino acids. The variable domain in full, with the rest retrieved from reference TRBV7-2 and TRBJ2-1, is GAGVSQSPSNKVTEKGKDVELRCDPISGHTALYWYRQSLGQGLEFLIYFQGNSAPDKSGLPSDRFSAERTGGSVSTLTIQRTQQEDSAVYLCASSDSGTGGWRGYNEQFFGPGTRLTVL.

This clone was observed a single time. The genes are TRBV5-1 and TRBJ2-3, with D maybe TRBD2 (5 bases). The CDR3 length is 15 residues. The germline CDR1 and CDR2 sequences are SGHRS and YFSETQ. V was trimmed by 4 bases and J by 5 bases, leaving 17 bases between them. The CDR3 is CASSPLDGAGDTQYF. The CDR3 region has the DNA TGCGCCAGCAGCCCCCTGGATGGCGCGGGAGATACGCAGTATTTT.

CDR3 loop: CAWRAGQGRTEAFF. The CDR3 region has the DNA TGTGCCTGGAGGGCGGGACAGGGAAGAACTGAAGCTTTCTTT. The chain uses TRBV30 and TRBJ1-1; TRBD1 matches at 9 bases. The CDR3 sequence is 14 residues long. V was pared by 3 bases and J by 5 bases, with 7 bases of the junction left unmatched. Germline V gives CDR1 GTSNPN, CDR2 SVGIG (reference sequence). Full variable domain (rest looked up from reference TRBV30 and TRBJ1-1): SQTIHQWPATLVQPVGSPLSLECTVEGTSNPNLYWYRQAAGRGLQLLFYSVGIGQISSEVPQNLSASRPQDRQFILSSKKLLLSDSGFYLCAWRAGQGRTEAFFGQGTRLTVV.

The chain carries TRBV4-1 and TRBJ2-1, with TRBD2 identical over 10 bases. Germline CDR1 reads MGHRA; CDR2 reads YSYEKL. This CDR3 contains 15 residues. The V and J ends lost 1 base and 7 bases, in that order; junction bases with no gene match: 4. CDR3 amino acids: CASSQGVLAGNEQFF. CDR3 bases: TGCGCCAGCAGCCAAGGGGTACTAGCGGGAAATGAGCAGTTCTTC.

The chain has TRBV18 and TRBJ2-6; 8 bases match TRBD1. Trimming at V came to 3 bases and at J to 0 bases, leaving 4 bases not matched to a gene. The V gene's germline CDR1 is KGHSH and CDR2 LQKENI. This CDR3 spans 17 amino acids. The CDR3 DNA reads as TGTGCCAGCTCACCGGGGACAGGCCGCTCTGGGGCCAACGTCCTGACTTTC. The encoded protein is CASSPGTGRSGANVLTF.

The CDR3 here is CASSLALTNTEAFF. CDR3 nucleotides: TGTGCCAGCAGCTTAGCGTTAACAAACACTGAAGCTTTCTTT. V usage is TRBV7-9 and J usage is TRBJ1-1; D not certain. This CDR3 is built from 14 residues. CDR1 is SEHNR and CDR2 is FQNEAQ in the germline V gene (reference sequence). V lost 0 bases and J lost 2, with 7 bases in between.

The rearrangement joins TRBV7-8 to TRBJ1-5; D is possibly TRBD1 (6 bases). Trimming cost V 7 bases and J 6 bases, with 16 bases left between them. The CDR3 contains 14 residues. Germline CDR1 SGHVS, CDR2 FQNEAQ. The CDR3 loop reads CASTRQVGSQPQHF. In DNA form, the CDR3 reads TGTGCCAGCACAAGACAGGTCGGGAGTCAGCCCCAGCATTTT.

The rearrangement links TRBV9 to TRBJ1-6, with a tentative D call TRBD1 (5 bases). The germline CDR1 and CDR2 sequences are SGDLS and YYNGEE. Trimming left V 0 bases short and J 7 bases short, with 8 bases between. The CDR3 contains 14 residues. The CDR3 DNA follows: TGTGCCAGCAGCGTAGAACAGGCAAATTCACCCCTCCACTTT. This translates into CASSVEQANSPLHF.

This clone came up once. The gene calls are TRBV6-6 and TRBJ1-1; no clear D. V was cut by 6 bases and J by 1 base, with 12 bases left in between. Germline CDR1 reads MNHNY; CDR2 reads SVGAGI (reference sequence). The CDR3 covers 14 residues. This CDR3 is CASSPVSRNTEAFF. The CDR3 DNA sequence: TGTGCCAGCAGCCCAGTATCGCGGAACACTGAAGCTTTCTTT.

The V and J genes are TRBV6-5 and TRBJ1-2; D is perhaps TRBD1 (5 bases). V was cut by 0 bases and J by 4 bases, with 12 bases left in between. CDR1 is MNHEY and CDR2 is SVGAGI in the germline V gene. This CDR3 comprises 15 residues. The CDR3 DNA sequence: TGTGCCAGCAGTTACTCGGTACAGGACCCCTATGGCTACACCTTC. Translating gives CASSYSVQDPYGYTF.

The gene calls are TRBV9 and TRBJ2-7; D unclear. The CDR3 runs to 15 residues. The germline CDR1 and CDR2 sequences are SGDLS and YYNGEE. The V gene lost 2 bases and the J gene lost 1 base, with 13 bases spanning the gap. DNA of the CDR3: TGTGCCAGCAGCGTCGGTTCCTGGGGATCCTACGAGCAGTACTTC. It encodes CASSVGSWGSYEQYF.

This clone was picked up a small number of times. The J gene is TRBJ2-7, the V gene TRBV5-1, with D perhaps matching TRBD2 (7 bases). The CDR3 covers 15 residues. Trimming took 6 bases from V and 4 from J, leaving 20 bases between them. In germline, CDR1 is SGHRS, CDR2 YFSETQ. CDR3 DNA sequence: TGCGCCAGCAACTCTGGGGCGGGGGCCTTATACGAGCAGTACTTC. This codes for CASNSGAGALYEQYF. The entire variable domain, with the rest obtained from reference TRBV5-1 and TRBJ2-7, is as follows: KAGVTQTPRYLIKTRGQQVTLSCSPISGHRSVSWYQQTPGQGLQFLFEYFSETQRNKGNFPGRFSGRQFSNSRSEMNVSTLELGDSALYLCASNSGAGALYEQYFGPGTRLTVT.

The genes are TRBV5-4 and TRBJ2-3, with D maybe TRBD2 (6 bases). The germline V gene has CDR1 SGHNT and CDR2 YYREEE (reference sequence). Between the trimmed V and J ends, which lost 7 bases and 3 bases, there was a span of 21 bases. The CDR3 consists of 16 residues. The CDR3 sequence is CASGGARQQGTDTQYF. Written as DNA, the CDR3 is TGTGCCAGCGGCGGGGCGCGACAGCAAGGTACAGATACGCAGTATTTT.

This clone was observed a single time. This chain uses TRBV5-1 with TRBJ1-2; D is uncertain. Germline-derived CDR1 and CDR2 are SGHRS and YFSETQ. There are 15 residues in the CDR3. Trimming left V 4 bases short and J 6 bases short, with 19 bases between. The CDR3 reads CASSPVLSSAHGYTF. The CDR3 nucleotides are TGCGCCAGCAGCCCCGTTCTTTCAAGTGCTCATGGCTACACCTTC.

J is TRBJ1-1 and V is TRBV2; D gene uncertain. Trimming took 2 bases from V and 1 from J, leaving 5 bases between them. This CDR3 has 13 amino acids. Germline CDR1 and CDR2: SNHLY and FYNNEI. CDR3 loop: CASSEYQNTEAFF. In nucleotides, the CDR3 is TGTGCCAGCAGTGAATATCAGAACACTGAAGCTTTCTTT.

The chain links TRBV5-1 to TRBJ2-3; 7 bases match TRBD1. J was trimmed by 9 bases and V by 3 bases; bases with no gene match: 7. This CDR3 has 13 amino acids. Germline V gene sequence: CDR1 SGHRS, CDR2 YFSETQ. The chain's CDR3 is CASSWTGDATQYF. As DNA, the CDR3 is TGCGCCAGCAGCTGGACAGGCGACGCAACGCAGTATTTT.

The chain joins TRBV9 to TRBJ1-6; TRBD1 matches 9 bases. Losses at the gene ends were 1 base for V and 8 bases for J; bases not matched to a gene: 10. Germline CDR1 reads SGDLS; CDR2 reads YYNGEE. The CDR3 extends over 17 amino acids. The CDR3 DNA is TGTGCCAGCAGCGTAAACGCCGGGACAGGGTGGGATTCACCCCTCCACTTT. It is translated as CASSVNAGTGWDSPLHF. The full variable domain, completed using reference TRBV9 and TRBJ1-6, is DSGVTQTPKHLITATGQRVTLRCSPRSGDLSVYWYQQSLDQGLQFLIQYYNGEERAKGNILERFSAQQFPDLHSELNLSSLELGDSALYFCASSVNAGTGWDSPLHFGNGTRLTVT.

The rearrangement joins TRBV7-2 to TRBJ2-2; D unresolved. The germline V gene encodes CDR1 SGHTA and CDR2 FQGNSA. The V end lost 1 base, the J end lost 7 bases, and 13 bases lay between the germline ends. The CDR3 consists of 15 residues. The CDR3 DNA reads as TGTGCCAGCAGCTTAGGTGGTGGTTTCAGCGGGGAGCTGTTTTTT. Encoded protein: CASSLGGGFSGELFF.

V usage is TRBV19 and J usage is TRBJ2-5; 8 bases match TRBD1. Germline V gene sequence: CDR1 LNHDA, CDR2 SQIVND (reference sequence). V was clipped by 5 bases and J by 5 bases; unmatched bases: 10. CDR3 length: 15 residues. The CDR3 loop is CASSPRQGRYETQYF. Written as DNA, the CDR3 is TGTGCCAGTAGTCCCCGACAGGGGAGGTACGAGACCCAGTACTTC.

This chain links TRBV5-1 with TRBJ1-5, with D tentatively TRBD1 (6 bases). The germline gives CDR1 SGHRS, CDR2 YFSETQ. CDR3 length: 15 residues. Trimming took off 4 bases at V and 3 bases at J, with 14 bases between the two ends. Here the CDR3 reads CASSKDGGYNQPQHF. The CDR3 nucleotides are TGCGCCAGCAGCAAGGACGGGGGCTACAATCAGCCCCAGCATTTT. Full variable domain (outside the CDR3, taken from reference TRBV5-1 and TRBJ1-5): KAGVTQTPRYLIKTRGQQVTLSCSPISGHRSVSWYQQTPGQGLQFLFEYFSETQRNKGNFPGRFSGRQFSNSRSEMNVSTLELGDSALYLCASSKDGGYNQPQHFGDGTRLSIL.

This clone was picked up one time. For the CDR3, the DNA is TGTGCCAGCAGTTACGCACAGGGGGACACTGAAGCTTTCTTT. It codes for CASSYAQGDTEAFF. V is TRBV6-6 and J is TRBJ1-1; 8 positions agree with TRBD1. Germline V CDR1 and CDR2: MNHNY, SVGAGI (reference sequence). The CDR3 loop spans 14 amino acids. V lost 2 bases to trimming and J lost 3 bases; unmatched junction nucleotides: 2.

The chain recombines TRBV28 with TRBJ2-7; tentative D call: TRBD1 (5 bases). The CDR3 is 14 amino acids. V gave up 10 bases and J gave up 2 bases, with 18 bases separating them. CDR1 and CDR2 from the germline V gene are MDHEN and SYDVKM. In DNA, the CDR3 is TGTGCCACTACCTTAGGGGTACGGACCTACGAGCAGTACTTC. Translated, it gives CATTLGVRTYEQYF.

J is TRBJ2-3 and V is TRBV7-6; possible D gene TRBD2, 6 bases. Germline CDR1 and CDR2: SGHVS and FNYEAQ. This CDR3 has 14 residues. V was clipped by 5 bases and J by 2 bases, with 11 bases between them. The DNA of the CDR3 is TGTGCCAGCAGCACGACTAGTTACACAGATACGCAGTATTTT. It is translated as CASSTTSYTDTQYF. The full variable domain, rest sourced from reference TRBV7-6 and TRBJ2-3, is GAGVSQSPRYKVTKRGQDVALRCDPISGHVSLYWYRQALGQGPEFLTYFNYEAQQDKSGLPNDRFSAERPEGSISTLTIQRTEQRDSAMYRCASSTTSYTDTQYFGPGTRLTVL.

J is TRBJ2-2 and V is TRBV9; D not certain. This CDR3 is built from 15 residues. Per germline, CDR1 SGDLS and CDR2 YYNGEE. The ends were cut back, 1 base at V and 0 bases at J, with 7 bases in the middle. The CDR3 DNA sequence: TGTGCCAGCAGCGTAAGGAATACGAACACCGGGGAGCTGTTTTTT. As protein: CASSVRNTNTGELFF.

The chain has TRBV18 and TRBJ1-2, with 9 bases lining up with TRBD1. The CDR3 spans 16 residues. Germline-derived CDR1 and CDR2 are KGHSH and LQKENI. After removal of 1 base from V and 0 bases from J, the junction contained 3 bases not matched to a gene. CDR3 bases: TGTGCCAGCTCACCACTACGGGACAGGGCTAACTATGGCTACACCTTC. This gives the protein CASSPLRDRANYGYTF. Using reference TRBV18 and TRBJ1-2 for the parts outside the CDR3, the full variable domain is NAGVMQNPRHLVRRRGQEARLRCSPMKGHSHVYWYRQLPEEGLKFMVYLQKENIIDESGMPKERFSAEFPKEGPSILRIQQVVRGDSAAYFCASSPLRDRANYGYTFGSGTRLTVV.

This sequence joins TRBV19 and TRBJ1-5; 9 nucleotides line up with TRBD1. CDR1 LNHDA and CDR2 SQIVND come from the germline V gene (reference sequence). This CDR3 comprises 15 residues. Unmatched junction bases numbered 9, after V lost 7 bases and J lost 5 bases. The CDR3 protein is CASTDTGGFDQPQHF. The DNA of the CDR3 is TGTGCCAGTACCGATACAGGGGGCTTCGATCAGCCCCAGCATTTT. Filled out from reference TRBV19 and TRBJ1-5, the complete variable domain reads DGGITQSPKYLFRKEGQNVTLSCEQNLNHDAMYWYRQDPGQGLRLIYYSQIVNDFQKGDIAEGYSVSREKKESFPLTVTSAQKNPTAFYLCASTDTGGFDQPQHFGDGTRLSIL.

The chain carries TRBV6-4 and TRBJ2-5, with 12 bases matching TRBD2. The CDR3 runs to 15 residues. From germline, CDR1 is MRHNA and CDR2 SNTAGT. With V trimmed by 6 bases and J by 7 bases, 9 bases remained unmatched. The DNA of the CDR3 is TGTGCCAGCAGCCTGACTAGCGGGAGTCTCGGGACCCAGTACTTC. This codes for CASSLTSGSLGTQYF.

The J gene is TRBJ2-7, the V gene TRBV27; 11 nucleotides align to TRBD1. Germline trimming cut 7 bases from V and 3 bases from J; bases unmatched to any gene: 8. Germline CDR1 and CDR2: MNHEY and SMNVEV (reference sequence). The CDR3 loop spans 15 amino acids. CDR3 in DNA: TGTGCCAGCACTTCTACCGGGACAGGGGGCTACGAGCAGTACTTC. Residues: CASTSTGTGGYEQYF.

The chain joins TRBV19 to TRBJ1-2; D uncertain. Looked up from germline, CDR1 is LNHDA and CDR2 is SQIVND (reference sequence). V dropped 2 bases and J dropped 6 bases, with 10 bases sitting between them. This CDR3 comprises 13 residues. The CDR3 bases are TGTGCCAGTAGTATAAAGCGGACTGATGGCTACACCTTC. This gives the protein CASSIKRTDGYTF.

The CDR3 loop is CASSYGTLWQYF. DNA of the CDR3: TGTGCCAGCAGTTACGGGACCCTCTGGCAGTACTTC. This chain links TRBV28 with TRBJ2-7; D tentatively reads TRBD1 or TRBD2 (5 bases each). Trimming removed 4 bases at V and 9 bases at J, with 13 bases between. The CDR3 covers 12 residues. Germline values: CDR1 MDHEN, CDR2 SYDVKM.